What follows are 4 T cell receptor beta chains derived from one specimen sequenced in a study of OX40 agonist ivuxolimab in advanced cancers. This table comes from immunoSEQ multiplex PCR, and its TCRdb copy is limited to in-frame clones, with some not included. This sample has some 23,000 clones; approximately 80% occur once, and the top ten carry roughly a quarter. Source: CD4+ or CD8+ T cells sorted from blood, taken in a trial of the OX40 agonist ivuxolimab. The receptors stem from an adult with an advanced solid tumor such as melanoma, head and neck, liver or kidney cancer.

The table lists this clone with a few counts. The J gene is TRBJ2-7, the V gene TRBV28; D gene ambiguous. This CDR3 has 13 residues. V shed 6 bases and J shed 0 bases, with 9 bases lying between them. Germline loops: CDR1 MDHEN, CDR2 SYDVKM. CDR3 nucleotide sequence: TGTGCCAGCAGCCCCCCGAGCTCCTACGAGCAGTACTTC. Translated: CASSPPSSYEQYF.

This chain links TRBV9 with TRBJ2-2; TRBD2 is a possible D gene (7 bases). The CDR3 has 14 amino acids. Germline-derived CDR1 and CDR2 are SGDLS and YYNGEE. V gave up 5 bases and J gave up 7 bases, with 15 bases separating them. CDR3 nucleotides: TGTGCCAGCAGGGCCCGGGGGGCCGGCGGGGAGCTGTTTTTT. Its translation: CASRARGAGGELFF.

Here the CDR3 DNA reads TGTGCCAGCAGCTTATACGGAGGGTGGGCAGATACGCAGTATTTT. This codes for CASSLYGGWADTQYF. This chain links TRBV7-2 with TRBJ2-3, with D perhaps TRBD2 (6 bases). The V gene lost 2 bases and the J gene lost 4 bases, with 13 bases spanning the gap. This CDR3 has 15 residues. Per the germline V gene, CDR1 is SGHTA and CDR2 is FQGNSA.

This clone was observed at least ten times. This chain connects TRBV11-2 to TRBJ2-5, with D possibly being TRBD2 (6 bases). Trimming took off 3 bases at V and 10 bases at J, with 15 bases between the two ends. This CDR3 is built from 13 residues. In germline, CDR1 is SGHAT, CDR2 FQNNGV. The CDR3 nucleotides read TGTGCCAGCAGCTTCGCGGGGCGTCGGAGCCAGTACTTC. This encodes CASSFAGRRSQYF.